The sequence of this T cell receptor (beta chain) was determined in a study of beta chain features in type 1 diabetes. Study results and caveats: Insertion counts at VDJ junctions were lower in type 1 diabetes patients, who also showed more deletions there.

Isolated RNA was reverse transcribed in full, so expressed TCRB transcripts were sequenced. Naive, central memory and regulatory T cell samples came to a mean of approximately 4 million reads. Clones were read by immunoSEQ multiplex PCR, and TCRdb kept only the in-frame ones, dropping some. The sample has under 200,000 clones, 7.5% to 10% seen once. In its sample, this clone was seen many times. Its antigen remains unidentified. V trimming: 1 base; J trimming: 6 bases; junction bases outside the gene matches: 6. The CDR3 runs to 15 residues. The V gene's germline CDR1 is LNHDA and CDR2 SQIVND (reference sequence).

The source of this sequence is a man between 18 and 35 years old in good health. The specimen was central memory CD4+ T cells from blood. This rearrangement joins TRBV19 to TRBJ2-7, with TRBD2 matching over 10 bases. The CDR3: CASSIAASGRSEQYF. DNA of the CDR3: TGTGCCAGTAGTATAGCGGCTAGCGGGAGAAGCGAGCAGTACTTC.